This T cell receptor (beta chain) was identified during a study of CD8+ T cells in alopecia areata. Across the study: Scoring of treated patients' severity used the percentage of affected scalp area.

The sample's treatment: oral pan-JAK inhibitor, 5-10 mg twice daily. Researchers gathered lesional scalp punch biopsies and peripheral blood from patients with alopecia areata. The authors sorted CD4+ and CD8+ T cells from PBMCs. Details on this clone: Antigen: not known.

This CDR3 is built from 13 residues. Trimming pared 6 bases from V and 9 bases from J, leaving 12 bases between. Germline CDR1 and CDR2: PRHDT and FYEKMQ (reference sequence). cDNA serving as the sequencing template came from extracted, reverse transcribed RNA. Data came from immunoSEQ multiplex PCR; TCRdb stores just in-frame clones and leaves some out. The sample holds some 100,000 clones, approximately 63% seen once. Study-level findings and limits: Tissue-resident alphabeta T cells belonging to normal skin likewise get sequenced within scalp specimens.

The sample consisted of CD8+ T cells sorted from blood, taken between weeks 55 and 65, from a patient treated with tofacitinib. The clonotype originates from a human donor with alopecia areata. V gene TRBV13 combines with J gene TRBJ1-6, with D possibly being TRBD1 (5 bases). The CDR3, as DNA: TGTGCCAGCAGTTCCCAGGGAAGTTCACCCCTCCACTTT. Its protein is CASSSQGSSPLHF.